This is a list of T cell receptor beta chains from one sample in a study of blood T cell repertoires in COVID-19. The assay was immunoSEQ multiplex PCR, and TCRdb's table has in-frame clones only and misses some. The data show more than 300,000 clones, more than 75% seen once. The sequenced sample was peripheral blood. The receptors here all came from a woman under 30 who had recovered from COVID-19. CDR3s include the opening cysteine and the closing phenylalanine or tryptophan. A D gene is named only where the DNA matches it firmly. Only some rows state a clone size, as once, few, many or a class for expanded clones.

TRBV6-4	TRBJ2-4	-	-	CASARGSKNIQYF	TGTGCCAGCGCCCGGGGGTCCAAAAACATTCAGTACTTC
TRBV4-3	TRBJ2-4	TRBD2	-	CASSQELAGYQYF	TGCGCCAGCAGCCAAGAACTAGCGGGTTACCAGTACTTC
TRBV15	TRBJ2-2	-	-	CATSRDYAEGLTGELFF	TGTGCCACCAGCAGAGATTATGCGGAGGGGCTCACCGGGGAGCTGTTTTTT
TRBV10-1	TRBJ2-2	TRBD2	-	CASSVRRESDGELFF	TGCGCCAGCAGTGTACGGCGGGAGTCGGACGGGGAGCTGTTTTTT
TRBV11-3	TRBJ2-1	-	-	CASSPLREIQYNEQFF	TGTGCCAGCAGCCCCCTTAGGGAGATTCAGTACAATGAGCAGTTCTTC
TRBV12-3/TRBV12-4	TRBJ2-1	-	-	CASAARANEQFF	TGTGCCAGCGCGGCCAGAGCCAATGAGCAGTTCTTC
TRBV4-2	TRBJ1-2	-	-	CASSQEGGKGYTF	TGTGCCAGCAGCCAAGAGGGGGGTAAGGGCTACACCTTC
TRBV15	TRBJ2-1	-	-	CATSRVAFLGNEQFF	TGTGCCACCAGCAGAGTAGCGTTCCTAGGCAATGAGCAGTTCTTC
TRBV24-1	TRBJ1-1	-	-	CATSDSRRGGTEAFF	TGTGCCACCAGTGACTCGAGACGGGGGGGCACTGAAGCTTTCTTT
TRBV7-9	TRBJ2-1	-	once	CASALGEYNEQFF	TGTGCCAGCGCTCTTGGAGAGTACAATGAGCAGTTCTTC
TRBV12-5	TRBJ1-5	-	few	CASGLAQGQPQHF	TGTGCTAGTGGTTTGGCTCAGGGGCAGCCCCAGCATTTT
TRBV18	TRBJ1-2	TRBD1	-	CASSPFDRVPEGYTF	TGTGCCAGCTCACCATTCGACAGGGTGCCCGAAGGCTACACCTTC
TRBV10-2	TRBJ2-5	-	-	CASSLARETQYF	TGCGCCAGCAGTCTAGCCCGGGAGACCCAGTACTTC
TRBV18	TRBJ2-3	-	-	CASSPAKTVTSTDTQYF	TGTGCCAGCTCACCGGCGAAGACAGTGACTAGCACAGATACGCAGTATTTT
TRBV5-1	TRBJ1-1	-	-	CASSSRRGVSTEAFF	TGCGCCAGCAGCTCCCGGCGGGGGGTAAGCACTGAAGCTTTCTTT
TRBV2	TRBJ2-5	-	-	CASSDYLEETQYF	TGTGCCAGCAGTGACTACCTGGAGGAGACCCAGTACTTC
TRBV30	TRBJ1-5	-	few	CAWSPGVQPQHF	TGTGCCTGGAGTCCAGGGGTTCAGCCCCAGCATTTT
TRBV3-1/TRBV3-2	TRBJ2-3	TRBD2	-	CASSRDYIFTDTQYF	TGTGCCAGCAGCCGGGACTATATTTTTACAGATACGCAGTATTTT
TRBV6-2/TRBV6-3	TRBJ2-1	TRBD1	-	CASSIRTGLPNEQFF	TGTGCCAGCAGCATTCGGACAGGACTTCCCAATGAGCAGTTCTTC
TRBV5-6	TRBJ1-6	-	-	CASSLDAGYSPLHF	TGTGCCAGCAGCTTGGACGCAGGGTATTCACCCCTCCACTTT
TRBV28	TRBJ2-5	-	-	CASLRVPRETQYF	TGTGCCAGCCTACGGGTACCTCGGGAGACCCAGTACTTC
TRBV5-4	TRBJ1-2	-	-	CATAVDNFYGYTF	TGTGCCACAGCAGTTGACAACTTCTATGGCTACACCTTC
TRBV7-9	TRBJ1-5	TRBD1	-	CASSYRGTGGGNQPQHF	TGTGCCAGCAGCTATAGGGGGACAGGGGGCGGCAATCAGCCCCAGCATTTT
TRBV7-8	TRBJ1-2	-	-	CASSLVRQGYGYTF	TGTGCCAGCAGCTTAGTTCGGCAGGGCTATGGCTACACCTTC
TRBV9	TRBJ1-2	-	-	CASSITLEGDYGYTF	TGTGCCAGCAGCATCACCCTGGAGGGAGACTATGGCTACACCTTC
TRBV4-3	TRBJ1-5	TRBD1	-	CASSQDGSGGNQPQHF	TGCGCCAGCAGCCAAGATGGGTCAGGGGGAAATCAGCCCCAGCATTTT
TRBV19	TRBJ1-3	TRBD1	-	CASRETGGGNTIYF	TGTGCCAGTAGAGAGACAGGGGGTGGAAACACCATATATTTT
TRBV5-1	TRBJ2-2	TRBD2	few	CASSPPGLAGTGELFF	TGCGCCAGCAGCCCCCCGGGACTAGCGGGCACCGGGGAGCTGTTTTTT
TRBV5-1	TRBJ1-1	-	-	CASSLKGFTEAFF	TGCGCCAGCAGCTTAAAGGGGTTCACTGAAGCTTTCTTT
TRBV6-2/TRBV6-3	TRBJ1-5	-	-	CASSREPTGVSNQPQHF	TGTGCCAGCAGTCGCGAACCGACAGGCGTGAGCAATCAGCCCCAGCATTTT
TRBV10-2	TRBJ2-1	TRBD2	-	CASSRLLAGGDEQFF	TGCGCCAGCAGCAGATTACTAGCGGGAGGCGATGAGCAGTTCTTC
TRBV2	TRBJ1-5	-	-	CASSRTGLNQPQHF	TGTGCCAGCAGTAGAACAGGCCTCAATCAGCCCCAGCATTTT
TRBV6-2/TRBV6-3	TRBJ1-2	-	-	CASSWGLLNHYGYTF	TGTGCCAGCAGTTGGGGACTGTTGAACCACTATGGCTACACCTTC
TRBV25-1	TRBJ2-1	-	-	CASSETGLVGNEQFF	TGTGCCAGCAGTGAGACGGGACTCGTTGGGAATGAGCAGTTCTTC
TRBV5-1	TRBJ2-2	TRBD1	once	CASSPTGAYGTGELFF	TGCGCCAGCAGCCCGACAGGGGCATATGGCACCGGGGAGCTGTTTTTT
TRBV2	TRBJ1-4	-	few	CASSQEARNEKLFF	TGTGCCAGCAGTCAGGAGGCCCGAAATGAAAAACTGTTTTTT
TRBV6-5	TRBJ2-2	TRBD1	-	CASKGGQGETGELFF	TGTGCCAGCAAGGGGGGACAGGGGGAGACCGGGGAGCTGTTTTTT
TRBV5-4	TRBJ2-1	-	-	CASSLPGVEQFF	TGTGCCAGCAGCTTACCAGGGGTTGAGCAGTTCTTC
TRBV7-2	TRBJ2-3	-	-	CASSFLGADTQYF	TGTGCCAGCAGCTTTCTCGGGGCAGATACGCAGTATTTT
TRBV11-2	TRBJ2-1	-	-	CASSLVGASSYNEQFF	TGTGCCAGCAGCTTAGTTGGGGCGTCGTCCTACAATGAGCAGTTCTTC
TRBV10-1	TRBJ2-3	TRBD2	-	CASSESLAASTDTQYF	TGCGCCAGCAGTGAGAGTCTAGCGGCAAGCACAGATACGCAGTATTTT
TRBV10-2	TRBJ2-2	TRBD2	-	CASTQLAGEGGELFF	TGCGCCAGCACTCAACTAGCGGGAGAGGGCGGGGAGCTGTTTTTT
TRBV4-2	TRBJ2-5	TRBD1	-	CASSQIQGAKETQYF	TGTGCCAGCAGCCAAATACAGGGGGCAAAAGAGACCCAGTACTTC
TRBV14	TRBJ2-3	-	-	CASSPTFRGTDTQYF	TGTGCCAGCAGCCCGACCTTTCGAGGGACAGATACGCAGTATTTT
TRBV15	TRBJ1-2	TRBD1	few	CATKGLTGGDGYTF	TGTGCCACCAAGGGGCTGACAGGGGGCGATGGCTACACCTTC
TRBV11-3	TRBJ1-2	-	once	CASSFTSRANYGYTF	TGTGCCAGCAGCTTCACCAGCCGGGCTAACTATGGCTACACCTTC
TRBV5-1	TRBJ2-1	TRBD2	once	CASSPGLAAHNEQFF	TGCGCCAGCAGCCCGGGACTAGCGGCCCACAATGAGCAGTTCTTC
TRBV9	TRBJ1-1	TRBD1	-	CASSSHTGAYTEAFF	TGTGCCAGCAGCTCCCACACAGGGGCCTACACTGAAGCTTTCTTT
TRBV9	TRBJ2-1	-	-	CASSLISGNNEQFF	TGTGCCAGCAGCCTGATAAGCGGCAACAATGAGCAGTTCTTC
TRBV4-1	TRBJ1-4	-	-	CASSLRETTNEKLFF	TGCGCCAGCAGCCTTAGAGAAACAACTAATGAAAAACTGTTTTTT
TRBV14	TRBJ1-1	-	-	CASSQDRFGVMNTEAFF	TGTGCCAGCAGCCAAGACCGATTCGGGGTAATGAACACTGAAGCTTTCTTT
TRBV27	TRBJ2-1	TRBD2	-	CASSSRLAGVDDEQFF	TGTGCCAGCAGTTCCCGACTAGCGGGAGTTGACGATGAGCAGTTCTTC
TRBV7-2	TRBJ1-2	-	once	CASSLARIHTF	TGTGCCAGCAGCTTAGCCCGTATTCACACCTTC
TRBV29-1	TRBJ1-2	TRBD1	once	CSVEWMGQGYGYTF	TGCAGCGTTGAATGGATGGGACAGGGCTATGGCTACACCTTC